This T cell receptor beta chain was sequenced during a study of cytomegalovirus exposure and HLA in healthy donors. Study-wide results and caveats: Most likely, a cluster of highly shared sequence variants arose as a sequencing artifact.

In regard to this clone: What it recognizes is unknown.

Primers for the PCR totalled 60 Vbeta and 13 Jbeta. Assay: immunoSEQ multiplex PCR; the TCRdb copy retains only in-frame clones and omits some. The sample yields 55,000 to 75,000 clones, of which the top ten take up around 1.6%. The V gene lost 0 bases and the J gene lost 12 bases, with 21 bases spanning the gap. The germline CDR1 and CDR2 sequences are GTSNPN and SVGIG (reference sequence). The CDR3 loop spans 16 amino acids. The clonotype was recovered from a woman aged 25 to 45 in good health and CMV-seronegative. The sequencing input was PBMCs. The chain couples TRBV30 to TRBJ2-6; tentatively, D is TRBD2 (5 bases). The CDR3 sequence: CAWSVLEERGSTVLTF. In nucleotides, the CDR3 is TGTGCCTGGAGTGTGTTAGAGGAGCGCGGGTCCACCGTCCTGACTTTC.